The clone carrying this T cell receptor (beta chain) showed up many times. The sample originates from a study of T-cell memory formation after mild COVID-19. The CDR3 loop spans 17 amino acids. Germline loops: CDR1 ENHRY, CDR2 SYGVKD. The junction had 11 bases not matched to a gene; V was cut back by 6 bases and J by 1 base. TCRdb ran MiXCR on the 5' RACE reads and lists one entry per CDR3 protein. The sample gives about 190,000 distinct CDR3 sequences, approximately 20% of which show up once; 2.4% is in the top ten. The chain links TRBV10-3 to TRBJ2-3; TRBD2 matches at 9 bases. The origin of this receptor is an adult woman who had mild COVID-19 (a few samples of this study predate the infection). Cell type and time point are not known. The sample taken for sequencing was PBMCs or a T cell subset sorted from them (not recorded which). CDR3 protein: CAISGTSSHPGTDTQYF. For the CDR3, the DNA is TGTGCCATCAGCGGGACTAGCTCCCACCCAGGCACAGATACGCAGTATTTT.